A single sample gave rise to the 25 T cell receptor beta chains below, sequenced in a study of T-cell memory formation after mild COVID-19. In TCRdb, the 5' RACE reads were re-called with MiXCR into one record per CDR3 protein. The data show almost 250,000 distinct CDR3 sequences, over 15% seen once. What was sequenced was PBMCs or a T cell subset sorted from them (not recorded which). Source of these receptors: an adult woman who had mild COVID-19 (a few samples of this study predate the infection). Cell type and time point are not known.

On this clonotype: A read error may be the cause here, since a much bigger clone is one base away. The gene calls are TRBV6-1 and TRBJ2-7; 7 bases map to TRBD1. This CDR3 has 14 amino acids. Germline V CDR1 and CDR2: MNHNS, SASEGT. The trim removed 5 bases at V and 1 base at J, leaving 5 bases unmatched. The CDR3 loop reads CASSSLDRSYEQYF. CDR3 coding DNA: TGTGCCAGCAGTAGCCTGGACAGGTCCTACGAGCAGTACTTC.

The CDR3 here is CASSYGTRALSNTEAFF. CDR3 in DNA: TGTGCCAGCAGCTACGGGACAAGAGCTCTATCGAACACTGAAGCTTTCTTT. The chain has TRBV12-3 or TRBV12-4 and TRBJ1-1; possibly TRBD1 for D (6 bases). The V and J ends lost 6 bases and 1 base respectively, with 21 bases between them. The length of the CDR3 is 17 residues.

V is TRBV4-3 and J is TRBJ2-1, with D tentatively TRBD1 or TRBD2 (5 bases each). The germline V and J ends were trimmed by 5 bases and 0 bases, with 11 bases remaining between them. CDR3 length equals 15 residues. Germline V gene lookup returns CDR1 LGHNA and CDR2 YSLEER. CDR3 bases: TGCGCCAGCAGCGCCGGGACGCACTCCTACAATGAGCAGTTCTTC. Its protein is CASSAGTHSYNEQFF.

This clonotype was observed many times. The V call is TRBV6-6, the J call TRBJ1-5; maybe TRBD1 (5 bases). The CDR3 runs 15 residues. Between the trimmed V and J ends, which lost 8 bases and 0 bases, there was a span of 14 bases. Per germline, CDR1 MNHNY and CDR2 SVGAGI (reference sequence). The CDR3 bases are TGTGCCAGCGGTCAGGGAGATTATAGCAATCAGCCCCAGCATTTT. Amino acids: CASGQGDYSNQPQHF.

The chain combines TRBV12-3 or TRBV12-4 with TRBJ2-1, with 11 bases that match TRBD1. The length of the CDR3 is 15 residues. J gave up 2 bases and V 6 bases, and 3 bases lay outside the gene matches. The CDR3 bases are TGTGCCAGCAGCCTGGACAGGGGGCCCTACAATGAGCAGTTCTTC. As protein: CASSLDRGPYNEQFF.

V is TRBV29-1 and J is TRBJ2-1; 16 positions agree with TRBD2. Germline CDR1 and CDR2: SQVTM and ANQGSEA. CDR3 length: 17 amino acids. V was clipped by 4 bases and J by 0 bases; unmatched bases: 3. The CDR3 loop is CSVGGLAGGPSYNEQFF. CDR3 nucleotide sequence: TGCAGCGTTGGGGGACTAGCGGGAGGGCCCTCCTACAATGAGCAGTTCTTC.

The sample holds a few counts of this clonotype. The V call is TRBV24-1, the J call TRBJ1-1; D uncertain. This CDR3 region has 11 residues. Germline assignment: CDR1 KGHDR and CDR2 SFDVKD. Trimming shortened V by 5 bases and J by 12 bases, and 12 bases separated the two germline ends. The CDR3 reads CATSGVKGTFF. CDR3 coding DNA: TGTGCCACCAGTGGCGTAAAAGGAACTTTCTTT.

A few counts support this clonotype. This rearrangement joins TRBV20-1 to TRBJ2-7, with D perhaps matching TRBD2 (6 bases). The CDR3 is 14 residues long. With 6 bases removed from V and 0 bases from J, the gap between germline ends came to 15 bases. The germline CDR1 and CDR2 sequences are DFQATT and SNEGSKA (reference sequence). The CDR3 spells CSATRGRSSYEQYF. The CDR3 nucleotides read TGCAGTGCGACTCGAGGGAGGTCCTCCTACGAGCAGTACTTC.

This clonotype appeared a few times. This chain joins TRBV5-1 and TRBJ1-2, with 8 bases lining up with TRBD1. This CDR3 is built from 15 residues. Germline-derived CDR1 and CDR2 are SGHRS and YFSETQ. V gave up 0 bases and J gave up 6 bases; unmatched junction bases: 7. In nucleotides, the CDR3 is TGCGCCAGCAGCTTGGCCACGGACAGGGTGGATGGCTACACCTTC. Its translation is CASSLATDRVDGYTF.

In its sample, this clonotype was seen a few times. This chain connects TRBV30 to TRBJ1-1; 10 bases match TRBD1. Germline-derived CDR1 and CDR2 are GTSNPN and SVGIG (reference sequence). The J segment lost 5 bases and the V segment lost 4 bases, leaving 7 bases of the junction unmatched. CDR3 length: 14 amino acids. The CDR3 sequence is CAWNGQGVITEAFF. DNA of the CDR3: TGTGCCTGGAACGGACAGGGGGTGATTACTGAAGCTTTCTTT.

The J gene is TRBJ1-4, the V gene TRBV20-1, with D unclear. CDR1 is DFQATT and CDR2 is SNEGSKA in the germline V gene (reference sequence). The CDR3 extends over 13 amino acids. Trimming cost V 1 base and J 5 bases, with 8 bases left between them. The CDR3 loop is CSARGSANEKLFF. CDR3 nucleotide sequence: TGCAGTGCTAGAGGGTCGGCCAATGAAAAACTGTTTTTT.

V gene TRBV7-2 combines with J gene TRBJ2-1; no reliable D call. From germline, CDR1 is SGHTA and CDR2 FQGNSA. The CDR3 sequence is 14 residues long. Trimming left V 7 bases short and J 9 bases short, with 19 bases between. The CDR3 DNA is TGTGCCAGCACCCCGCGGTACGGGTTAGGTGAGCAGTTCTTC. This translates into CASTPRYGLGEQFF.

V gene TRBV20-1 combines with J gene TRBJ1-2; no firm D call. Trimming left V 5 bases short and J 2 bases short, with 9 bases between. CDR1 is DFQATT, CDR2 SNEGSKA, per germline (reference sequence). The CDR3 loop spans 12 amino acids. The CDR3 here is CSAPTANYGYTF. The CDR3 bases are TGCAGTGCTCCGACGGCAAACTATGGCTACACCTTC.

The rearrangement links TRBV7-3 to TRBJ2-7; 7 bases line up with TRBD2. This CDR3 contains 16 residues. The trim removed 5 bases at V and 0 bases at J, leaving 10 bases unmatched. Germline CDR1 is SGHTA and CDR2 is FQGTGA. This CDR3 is CASSLASSGSSYEQYF. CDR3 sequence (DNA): TGTGCCAGCAGCCTTGCCTCTAGCGGTAGCTCCTACGAGCAGTACTTC.

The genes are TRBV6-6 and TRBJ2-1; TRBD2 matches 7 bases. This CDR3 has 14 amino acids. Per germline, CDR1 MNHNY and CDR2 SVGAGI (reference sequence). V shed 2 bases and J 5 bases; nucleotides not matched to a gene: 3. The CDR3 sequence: CASSYRGEDNEQFF. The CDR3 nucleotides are TGTGCCAGCAGTTACCGGGGGGAGGACAATGAGCAGTTCTTC.

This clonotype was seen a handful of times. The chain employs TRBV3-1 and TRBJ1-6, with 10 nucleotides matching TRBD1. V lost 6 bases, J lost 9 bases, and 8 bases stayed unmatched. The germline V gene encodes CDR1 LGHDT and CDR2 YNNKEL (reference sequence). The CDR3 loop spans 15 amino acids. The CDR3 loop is CASRLGQGIFSPLHF. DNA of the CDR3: TGTGCCAGCAGACTGGGACAGGGGATCTTTTCACCCCTCCACTTT.

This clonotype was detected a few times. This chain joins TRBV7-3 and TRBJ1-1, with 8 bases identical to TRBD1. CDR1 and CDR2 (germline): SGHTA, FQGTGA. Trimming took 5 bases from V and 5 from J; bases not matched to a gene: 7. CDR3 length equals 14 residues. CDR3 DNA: TGTGCCAGCAGCCACGGACAGGGACGAACTGAAGCTTTCTTT. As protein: CASSHGQGRTEAFF.

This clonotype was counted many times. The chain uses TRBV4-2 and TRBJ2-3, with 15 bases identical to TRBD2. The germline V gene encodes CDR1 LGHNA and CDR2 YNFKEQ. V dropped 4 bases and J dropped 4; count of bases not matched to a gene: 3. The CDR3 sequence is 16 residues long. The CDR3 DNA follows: TGTGCCAGCAGCCGGACTAGCGGGGGGGCAGCAGATACGCAGTATTTT. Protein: CASSRTSGGAADTQYF.

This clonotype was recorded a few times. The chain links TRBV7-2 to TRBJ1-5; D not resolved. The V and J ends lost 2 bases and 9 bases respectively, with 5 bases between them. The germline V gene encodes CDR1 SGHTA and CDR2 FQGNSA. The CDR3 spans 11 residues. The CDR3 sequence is CASSLRVPQHF. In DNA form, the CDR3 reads TGTGCCAGCAGCTTACGAGTGCCCCAGCATTTT.

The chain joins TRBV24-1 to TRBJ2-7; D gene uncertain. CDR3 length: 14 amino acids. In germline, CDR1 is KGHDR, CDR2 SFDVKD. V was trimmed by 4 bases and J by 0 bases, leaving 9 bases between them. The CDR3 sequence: CATSDSTASYEQYF. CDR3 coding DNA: TGTGCCACCAGTGACAGTACAGCCTCCTACGAGCAGTACTTC.

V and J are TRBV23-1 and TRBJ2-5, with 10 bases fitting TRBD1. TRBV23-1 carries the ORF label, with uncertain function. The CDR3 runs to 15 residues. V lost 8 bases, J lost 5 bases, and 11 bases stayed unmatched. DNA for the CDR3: TGCGCCAGCGGGCCCAGGACAGGGGGTATGGAGACCCAGTACTTC. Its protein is CASGPRTGGMETQYF.

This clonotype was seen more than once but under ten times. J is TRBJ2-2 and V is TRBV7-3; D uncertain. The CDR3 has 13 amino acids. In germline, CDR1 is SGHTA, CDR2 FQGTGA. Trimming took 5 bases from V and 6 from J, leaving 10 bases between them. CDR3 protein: CASSPLLPGELFF. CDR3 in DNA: TGTGCCAGCAGCCCCCTACTCCCCGGGGAGCTGTTTTTT.

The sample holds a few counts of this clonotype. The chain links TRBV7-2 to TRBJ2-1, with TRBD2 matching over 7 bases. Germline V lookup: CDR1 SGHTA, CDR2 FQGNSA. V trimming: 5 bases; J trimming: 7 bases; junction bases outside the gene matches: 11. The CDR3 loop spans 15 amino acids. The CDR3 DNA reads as TGTGCCAGCAGCGGAGTTTCCGGGAGGTGGAATGAGCAGTTCTTC. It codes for CASSGVSGRWNEQFF.

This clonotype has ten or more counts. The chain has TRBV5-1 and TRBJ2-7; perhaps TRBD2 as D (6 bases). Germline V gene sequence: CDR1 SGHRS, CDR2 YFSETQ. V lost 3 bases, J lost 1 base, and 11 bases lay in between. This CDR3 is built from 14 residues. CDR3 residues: CASSYTAGSYEQYF. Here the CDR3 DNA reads TGCGCCAGCAGCTATACGGCGGGATCCTACGAGCAGTACTTC. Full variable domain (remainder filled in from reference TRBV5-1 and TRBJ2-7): KAGVTQTPRYLIKTRGQQVTLSCSPISGHRSVSWYQQTPGQGLQFLFEYFSETQRNKGNFPGRFSGRQFSNSRSEMNVSTLELGDSALYLCASSYTAGSYEQYFGPGTRLTVT.

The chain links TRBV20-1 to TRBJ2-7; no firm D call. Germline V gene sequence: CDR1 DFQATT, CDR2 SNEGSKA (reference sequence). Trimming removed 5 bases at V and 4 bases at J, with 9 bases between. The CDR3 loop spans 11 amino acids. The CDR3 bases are TGCAGTGCTCACAAGATTTACGAGCAGTACTTC. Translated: CSAHKIYEQYF.